This TCR beta chain was captured by sequencing in a study of OX40 agonist ivuxolimab in advanced cancers. Study as a whole: Hepatocellular carcinoma, melanoma, renal cell or head and neck cancer was diagnosed in the dose-escalation patients. Three patients responded partially, comprising one with hepatocellular carcinoma and two with cutaneous melanoma. Study-level results: It was also the case that some nonresponders had low normalized T-cell clonal expansion. Both blood CD4+ and CD8+ T cells showed clonal growth by week 6 at 0.1 to 3.0 mg/kg.

The table came from immunoSEQ multiplex PCR; TCRdb's copy has only in-frame clones and leaves some out. This sample has about 72,000 clones, with 85% to 90% found just once. A word on this clone: Its target is unknown.

V dropped 0 bases and J dropped 7; count of bases not matched to a gene: 7. Per the germline V gene, CDR1 is SGDLS and CDR2 is YYNGEE. The CDR3 extends over 15 amino acids. The source was CD4+ or CD8+ T cells sorted from blood, collected in a trial of the OX40 agonist ivuxolimab. The TCR comes from an adult with an advanced solid tumor such as melanoma, head and neck, liver or kidney cancer. This chain joins TRBV9 and TRBJ2-1; 7 nucleotides agree with TRBD2. CDR3: CASSVVGGRANEQFF. In DNA form, the CDR3 reads TGTGCCAGCAGCGTAGTTGGAGGGAGGGCAAATGAGCAGTTCTTC.